This passage covers 26 T cell receptor beta chains from one sample sequenced in a study of blood T cell repertoires in COVID-19 (dated by TCRdb to the early 2020s). Libraries came from the immunoSEQ multiplex PCR assay. TCRdb limited this immuneACCESS table to in-frame rearrangements with V and J called. A share of clones is missing; checked studies link under half to unresolved V genes, and the rest is unexplained. The sample table holds roughly 80,000 clones, of which 81% were seen once. The biggest ten clones account for around 40% of the sample. The source material was peripheral blood. These receptors came from a man aged 80 or over with acute or convalescent COVID-19.

CDR3 in DNA: TGTGCCAGCAGTGCGGGGACAGGGAGGAACACTGAAGCTTTCTTT. Its translation is CASSAGTGRNTEAFF. The chain links TRBV28 to TRBJ1-1, with TRBD1 matching over 9 bases. V was pared by 5 bases and J by 1 base, with 5 bases of the junction left unmatched. Germline CDR1 is MDHEN and CDR2 is SYDVKM. The CDR3 is made up of 15 amino acids.

This clone was recorded only once. The chain is built from TRBV28 and TRBJ2-7; TRBD1 matches 9 bases. CDR3 length equals 16 residues. V trimming: 5 bases; J trimming: 4 bases; junction bases outside the gene matches: 12. Germline-derived CDR1 and CDR2 are MDHEN and SYDVKM. The CDR3 DNA follows: TGTGCCAGCAGTCCCCCCCTCGGGACAGGGCCTTACGAGCAGTACTTC. Amino acid sequence: CASSPPLGTGPYEQYF. The full variable domain, completed using reference TRBV28 and TRBJ2-7, is DVKVTQSSRYLVKRTGEKVFLECVQDMDHENMFWYRQDPGLGLRLIYFSYDVKMKEKGDIPEGYSVSREKKERFSLILESASTNQTSMYLCASSPPLGTGPYEQYFGPGTRLTVT.

CDR3 in DNA: TGTGCCAGCAGCGTAGGTGTTAGCGGGAGTGATGATACGCAGTATTTT. Amino acid sequence: CASSVGVSGSDDTQYF. The gene calls are TRBV9 and TRBJ2-3; TRBD2 agrees at 9 bases. V was clipped by 0 bases and J by 6 bases; unmatched bases: 8. Germline CDR1 and CDR2: SGDLS and YYNGEE. CDR3 size: 16 residues.

This chain connects TRBV2 to TRBJ2-7; TRBD1 might be the D (7 bases). There are 13 residues in the CDR3. With 5 bases removed from V and 3 bases from J, the gap between germline ends came to 11 bases. CDR1 and CDR2 from the germline V gene are SNHLY and FYNNEI. The CDR3 is CASSSGGLYEQYF. CDR3 in DNA: TGTGCCAGCAGTTCAGGGGGACTCTACGAGCAGTACTTC.

This clone showed up just a few times. V and J are TRBV18 and TRBJ2-7, with D hard to call. Trimming cost V 2 bases and J 3 bases, with 8 bases left between them. Germline lookup yields CDR1 KGHSH and CDR2 LQKENI. The CDR3 totals 13 residues. CDR3 DNA sequence: TGTGCCAGCTCACCATGGCCAGACTACGAGCAGTACTTC. Protein product: CASSPWPDYEQYF.

The V call is TRBV5-1, the J call TRBJ2-3; no definite D call. Germline assignment: CDR1 SGHRS and CDR2 YFSETQ. This CDR3 is 14 amino acids long. The V and J ends lost 0 bases and 0 bases respectively, with 5 bases between them. The CDR3 sequence is CASSLGTSTDTQYF. CDR3 bases: TGCGCCAGCAGCTTGGGAACTAGCACAGATACGCAGTATTTT.

The gene calls are TRBV10-3 and TRBJ1-2; unclear D gene. CDR1 and CDR2 from the germline V gene are ENHRY and SYGVKD. The CDR3 has 13 amino acids. The V end was cut by 2 bases, the J end by 2 bases, with 6 bases between. This CDR3 reads CAISEGENYGYTF. The CDR3 DNA is TGTGCCATCAGTGAGGGAGAGAACTATGGCTACACCTTC.

The V call is TRBV30, the J call TRBJ2-1; D not resolved. Germline values: CDR1 GTSNPN, CDR2 SVGIG (reference sequence). The CDR3 loop spans 12 amino acids. V lost 1 base and J 6 bases, leaving 7 bases between the germline ends. CDR3 bases: TGTGCCTGGAGTGATCTCGGCAATGAGCAGTTCTTC. Translating it yields CAWSDLGNEQFF.

This clone has a single count. V gene TRBV28 combines with J gene TRBJ2-3, with D possibly TRBD2 on 6 matching bases. CDR3 length equals 13 residues. The ends were cut back, 4 bases at V and 1 base at J, with 6 bases in the middle. Germline values: CDR1 MDHEN, CDR2 SYDVKM. The CDR3 region is CASSSSGTDTQYF. The CDR3 DNA follows: TGTGCCAGCAGTTCTAGCGGCACAGATACGCAGTATTTT.

The chain uses TRBV7-9 and TRBJ2-1; 8 bases align to TRBD1. Trimming at V came to 2 bases and at J to 6 bases, leaving 3 bases not matched to a gene. The CDR3 is 14 residues long. Germline values: CDR1 SEHNR, CDR2 FQNEAQ (reference sequence). CDR3 sequence (DNA): TGTGCCAGCAGCTTAACAGGGGGGATCAATGAGCAGTTCTTC. Protein: CASSLTGGINEQFF. Complete variable domain (other parts from reference TRBV7-9 and TRBJ2-1): DTGVSQNPRHKITKRGQNVTFRCDPISEHNRLYWYRQTLGQGPEFLTYFQNEAQLEKSRLLSDRFSAERPKGSFSTLEIQRTEQGDSAMYLCASSLTGGINEQFFGPGTRLTVL.

The chain recombines TRBV3-1 (or the pseudogene TRBV3-2) with TRBJ1-6, with 7 bases identical to TRBD1. Germline CDR1 and CDR2: LGHDT and YNNKEL (reference sequence). J gave up 3 bases and V 6 bases, and 5 bases lay outside the gene matches. This CDR3 has 15 residues. CDR3 DNA sequence: TGTGCCAGCAGTCAGACAGGGAACTATAATTCACCCCTCCACTTT. It codes for CASSQTGNYNSPLHF.

This chain links TRBV18 with TRBJ1-4, with 8 bases fitting TRBD1. The V and J ends lost 3 bases and 10 bases, in that order; junction bases with no gene match: 10. CDR1 is KGHSH and CDR2 is LQKENI in the germline V gene. The CDR3 is 15 amino acids. CDR3 coding DNA: TGTGCCAGCTCACCTGTTACAGGGGGAGTCGGAAAACTGTTTTTT. It encodes CASSPVTGGVGKLFF.

The chain employs TRBV3-1 (or the pseudogene TRBV3-2) and TRBJ1-1; D uncertain. The germline gives CDR1 LGHDT, CDR2 YNNKEL (reference sequence). The CDR3 is 11 amino acids. Trimming stripped 8 bases from V and 4 bases from J, with 8 bases between. The CDR3 nucleotides read TGTGCCAGCGACGAGGGCACTGAAGCTTTCTTT. This gives the protein CASDEGTEAFF.

The rearrangement uses TRBV5-1 and TRBJ1-6; TRBD1 agrees at 8 bases. The CDR3 runs 14 residues. Germline CDR1 reads SGHRS; CDR2 reads YFSETQ. With 3 bases clipped from V and 9 bases from J, the junction kept 5 bases outside the gene matches. The CDR3 reads CASSSGTGPSPLHF. CDR3 DNA sequence: TGCGCCAGCAGCTCCGGGACAGGCCCTTCACCCCTCCACTTT. Looking up the rest from reference TRBV5-1 and TRBJ1-6 gives the full variable domain: KAGVTQTPRYLIKTRGQQVTLSCSPISGHRSVSWYQQTPGQGLQFLFEYFSETQRNKGNFPGRFSGRQFSNSRSEMNVSTLELGDSALYLCASSSGTGPSPLHFGNGTRLTVT.

This clone appeared once. The chain has TRBV7-8 and TRBJ1-1; D remains ambiguous. Germline V CDR1 and CDR2: SGHVS, FQNEAQ. The CDR3 has 14 amino acids. V lost 2 bases and J 1 base, leaving 8 bases between the germline ends. For the CDR3, the DNA is TGTGCCAGCAGCTTATCCCTAGCGAACACTGAAGCTTTCTTT. As protein: CASSLSLANTEAFF.

The chain recombines TRBV7-9 with TRBJ1-5; D call uncertain. This CDR3 spans 15 amino acids. V dropped 3 bases and J dropped 0 bases, with 9 bases sitting between them. Germline V gene lookup returns CDR1 SEHNR and CDR2 FQNEAQ (reference sequence). As DNA, the CDR3 is TGTGCCAGCAGCTTGACATCCGATAGCAATCAGCCCCAGCATTTT. It is translated as CASSLTSDSNQPQHF.

This chain joins TRBV19 and TRBJ2-7, with unresolved D. Trimming left V 6 bases short and J 0 bases short, with 9 bases between. Germline CDR1 LNHDA, CDR2 SQIVND (reference sequence). The CDR3 spans 13 residues. The CDR3 nucleotides read TGTGCCAGTAGAAATCGGTACTCCTACGAGCAGTACTTC. It is translated as CASRNRYSYEQYF.

V usage is TRBV9 and J usage is TRBJ2-7; TRBD1 agrees at 8 bases. Germline lookup yields CDR1 SGDLS and CDR2 YYNGEE. The CDR3 sequence is 15 residues long. V shed 0 bases and J 1 base; nucleotides not matched to a gene: 3. The CDR3 DNA reads TGTGCCAGCAGCGTAGGCCAGGGGGCATCCTACGAGCAGTACTTC. This encodes CASSVGQGASYEQYF.

The chain uses TRBV29-1 and TRBJ2-3, with 9 bases matching TRBD2. The CDR3 runs 16 residues. In germline, CDR1 is SQVTM, CDR2 ANQGSEA. V was pared by 4 bases and J by 2 bases, with 10 bases of the junction left unmatched. This chain's CDR3 is CSVGSPTSGATDTQYF. The DNA for the CDR3 is TGCAGCGTTGGATCCCCGACTAGCGGAGCCACAGATACGCAGTATTTT.

The chain joins TRBV6-2 or TRBV6-3 to TRBJ1-5; D uncertain. The CDR3 is made up of 14 amino acids. Looked up from germline, CDR1 is MNHEY and CDR2 is SVGEGT. The V end lost 2 bases, the J end lost 3 bases, and 8 bases lay between the germline ends. This chain's CDR3 is CASSYGQTNQPQHF. The CDR3 coding sequence is TGTGCCAGCAGTTACGGGCAGACCAATCAGCCCCAGCATTTT.

This chain uses TRBV9 with TRBJ1-2; a weak D match, TRBD1 (6 bases). The CDR3 runs to 15 residues. The germline V gene has CDR1 SGDLS and CDR2 YYNGEE. V was clipped by 4 bases and J by 6 bases, with 19 bases between them. This chain's CDR3 is CASSHPSGHVHGYTF. The CDR3 nucleotides read TGTGCCAGCAGCCACCCCTCGGGACACGTCCATGGCTACACCTTC.

This rearrangement joins TRBV28 to TRBJ2-5, with D possibly being TRBD2 (6 bases). Germline CDR1 and CDR2: MDHEN and SYDVKM. The CDR3 loop spans 16 amino acids. The V and J ends lost 5 bases and 1 base respectively, with 17 bases between them. The CDR3 loop is CASSPQPGLLQETQYF. The CDR3 nucleotides read TGTGCCAGCAGTCCTCAGCCGGGACTCCTCCAAGAGACCCAGTACTTC. Complete variable domain (other parts from reference TRBV28 and TRBJ2-5): DVKVTQSSRYLVKRTGEKVFLECVQDMDHENMFWYRQDPGLGLRLIYFSYDVKMKEKGDIPEGYSVSREKKERFSLILESASTNQTSMYLCASSPQPGLLQETQYFGPGTRLLVL.

This clone appeared a single time. The chain employs TRBV19 and TRBJ1-5; 8 positions agree with TRBD1. The germline V gene encodes CDR1 LNHDA and CDR2 SQIVND (reference sequence). There are 18 residues in the CDR3. V was pared by 3 bases and J by 0 bases, with 10 bases of the junction left unmatched. The DNA of the CDR3 is TGTGCCAGTAGTATCTCGAAAGTGACAGGGGATAGCAATCAGCCCCAGCATTTT. The encoded protein is CASSISKVTGDSNQPQHF.

Concerning this clone itself: Other DNA sequences from this sample encode an identical CDR3 as well. The CDR3, as DNA: TGTGCCAGCAGTTACGAACTGAGCACAGATACGCAGTATTTT. Protein sequence: CASSYELSTDTQYF. The chain combines TRBV6-5 with TRBJ2-3; D unclear. The germline V gene encodes CDR1 MNHEY and CDR2 SVGAGI. V was clipped by 2 bases and J by 0 bases, with 6 bases between them. The CDR3 has 14 residues.

This chain uses TRBV6-5 with TRBJ2-7; no clear D gene. V was shortened by 0 bases and J by 1 base, with 10 bases between the two germline ends. The CDR3 spans 15 residues. Germline V CDR1 and CDR2: MNHEY, SVGAGI. The CDR3 protein is CASSYSQSLSYEQYF. The DNA of the CDR3 is TGTGCCAGCAGTTACTCGCAGTCGCTTTCCTACGAGCAGTACTTC.

The gene calls are TRBV7-9 and TRBJ2-7; 9 bases agree with TRBD1. This CDR3 spans 16 amino acids. V lost 3 bases to trimming and J lost 3 bases; unmatched junction nucleotides: 9. The germline gives CDR1 SEHNR, CDR2 FQNEAQ (reference sequence). The CDR3 DNA reads TGTGCCAGCAGCTTTTGGACAGGGGAAATCTTCTACGAGCAGTACTTC. As protein: CASSFWTGEIFYEQYF. The entire variable domain, with the rest obtained from reference TRBV7-9 and TRBJ2-7, is as follows: DTGVSQNPRHKITKRGQNVTFRCDPISEHNRLYWYRQTLGQGPEFLTYFQNEAQLEKSRLLSDRFSAERPKGSFSTLEIQRTEQGDSAMYLCASSFWTGEIFYEQYFGPGTRLTVT.